This is a list of T cell receptor beta chains from one sample in a study of cytomegalovirus exposure and HLA in healthy donors. The assay was immunoSEQ multiplex PCR, and TCRdb's table has in-frame clones only and misses some. The sample lists under 300,000 clones, approximately 83% occurring once. Material for sequencing was PBMCs. The origin of the receptors is a woman aged 18 to 35 in good health and CMV-seronegative. Both conserved end residues are part of each CDR3. The D gene is left open where the match is weak. The size of a clone is reported for some rows only, either as once, few or many, or as a class for expanded clones.

size	length	V	D	J	CDR3	DNA
.	14	TRBV5-1	.	TRBJ1-4	CASSSGSDGEKLFF	TGCGCCAGCAGCTCAGGGTCGGATGGAGAAAAACTGTTTTTT
.	15	TRBV6-5	.	TRBJ2-4	CASSYGGSAKNIQYF	TGTGCCAGCAGTTACGGGGGGTCAGCCAAAAACATTCAGTACTTC
.	18	TRBV9	TRBD1	TRBJ2-6	CASSEPGQGAIGANVLTF	TGTGCCAGCAGCGAACCGGGACAGGGGGCGATCGGGGCCAACGTCCTGACTTTC
.	10	TRBV20-1	.	TRBJ2-1	CSARKVVGIF	TGCAGTGCTAGGAAGGTGGTCGGGATCTTC
.	12	TRBV7-2	.	TRBJ1-1	CASSTQGTEAFF	TGTGCCAGCAGCACCCAGGGGACTGAAGCTTTCTTT
.	20	TRBV4-1	TRBD2	TRBJ2-1	CASSQRGGLAERSSYNEQFF	TGCGCCAGCAGCCAGAGAGGTGGGCTAGCGGAAAGAAGCTCCTACAATGAGCAGTTCTTC
.	15	TRBV30	TRBD1	TRBJ1-4	CAWSGGGQGYEKLFF	TGTGCCTGGTCAGGGGGCGGACAGGGCTACGAAAAACTGTTTTTT
few	13	TRBV15	TRBD1	TRBJ1-5	CATMDRYNQPQHF	TGTGCCACCATGGACAGGTACAATCAGCCCCAGCATTTT
.	14	TRBV6-5	.	TRBJ2-7	CASSSLVPAYEQYF	TGTGCCAGCAGTTCCCTAGTGCCGGCCTACGAGCAGTACTTC
once	12	TRBV29-1	.	TRBJ1-1	CSGDSRNTEAFF	TGCAGCGGCGACAGCAGGAACACTGAAGCTTTCTTT
.	16	TRBV25-1	TRBD1	TRBJ2-1	CASSETGGRSYNEQFF	TGTGCCAGCAGCGAGACAGGGGGACGCTCCTACAATGAGCAGTTCTTC
.	13	TRBV30	.	TRBJ2-3	CAWTYRGGEAQYF	TGTGCCTGGACCTACCGTGGGGGCGAAGCGCAGTATTTT
.	15	TRBV6-5	.	TRBJ1-5	CASSYSGGPNQPQHF	TGTGCCAGCAGTTACTCGGGGGGTCCCAATCAGCCCCAGCATTTT
few	13	TRBV7-2	.	TRBJ1-1	CASSLNRNTEAFF	TGTGCCAGCAGCTTAAACAGGAACACTGAAGCTTTCTTT
.	12	TRBV27	TRBD1	TRBJ1-1	CASSSEDRVAFF	TGTGCCAGCAGTTCGGAAGACAGGGTAGCTTTCTTT
.	13	TRBV6-5	TRBD1	TRBJ2-7	CASRLSGGDEQYF	TGTGCCAGCAGACTCTCAGGGGGCGACGAGCAGTACTTC
.	12	TRBV28	.	TRBJ1-2	CASSFPGNGYTF	TGTGCCAGCAGTTTCCCGGGAAATGGCTACACCTTC
.	15	TRBV19	.	TRBJ2-7	CASSIVGDSEYEQYF	TGTGCCAGTAGTATAGTGGGGGACTCTGAGTACGAGCAGTACTTC
.	16	TRBV9	.	TRBJ2-2	CASTPSEGARTGELFF	TGTGCCAGCACCCCTTCGGAAGGGGCGAGGACCGGGGAGCTGTTTTTT
.	14	TRBV7-6	TRBD1	TRBJ1-1	CASSPGQRNTEAFF	TGTGCCAGCAGCCCGGGACAGCGAAACACTGAAGCTTTCTTT
.	14	TRBV7-2	TRBD2	TRBJ2-7	CASSRTSGPYEQYF	TGTGCCAGCAGCCGGACTAGCGGTCCCTACGAGCAGTACTTC
.	14	TRBV25-1	TRBD1	TRBJ2-5	CASSRDRVVETQYF	TGTGCCAGCAGCCGGGACAGGGTGGTAGAGACCCAGTACTTC
once	15	TRBV5-1	.	TRBJ2-7	CASSPTLASSYEQYF	TGCGCCAGCAGCCCGACTCTCGCAAGCTCCTACGAGCAGTACTTC
.	16	TRBV6-6	.	TRBJ2-1	CASSYRSGQGIDEQFF	TGTGCCAGCAGTTACAGGTCGGGCCAGGGTATCGATGAGCAGTTCTTC
.	15	TRBV4-1	.	TRBJ1-2	CASSTQATGNYGYTF	TGCGCCAGCAGCACGCAAGCGACAGGCAACTATGGCTACACCTTC
.	12	TRBV5-8	.	TRBJ2-1	CASSLRVAEQFF	TGTGCCAGCAGCTTGCGGGTAGCGGAGCAGTTCTTC
few	13	TRBV6-5	.	TRBJ1-2	CASSYGGAWGYTF	TGTGCCAGCAGTTACGGCGGGGCCTGGGGCTACACCTTC
.	15	TRBV6-5	.	TRBJ1-4	CASSYSGGASEKLFF	TGTGCCAGCAGTTACTCTGGGGGGGCGAGTGAAAAACTGTTTTTT
.	15	TRBV7-9	TRBD1	TRBJ2-4	CASSLMGQTQNIQYF	TGTGCCAGCAGCCTTATGGGACAGACGCAAAACATTCAGTACTTC
.	14	TRBV28	TRBD1	TRBJ1-2	CASSTQGGYYGYTF	TGTGCCAGCAGTACACAGGGGGGGTACTATGGCTACACCTTC
.	12	TRBV2	TRBD1	TRBJ2-7	CASRTGTYEQYF	TGTGCCTCCCGGACAGGGACCTACGAGCAGTACTTC
.	12	TRBV30	.	TRBJ2-7	CAWDPGAHEQYF	TGTGCCTGGGATCCCGGAGCACACGAGCAGTACTTC
.	17	TRBV4-1	.	TRBJ2-7	CASSSTLGGTSTYEQYF	TGCGCCAGCAGCTCGACCCTGGGCGGGACTTCAACCTACGAGCAGTACTTC
.	19	TRBV7-2	TRBD2	TRBJ2-3	CASSLLKRLAGGRQDTQYF	TGTGCCAGCAGCTTACTGAAACGACTAGCGGGGGGGCGACAAGATACGCAGTATTTT
.	14	TRBV11-3	TRBD1	TRBJ1-2	CASSIGQVKDGYTF	TGTGCCAGCAGCATCGGACAGGTCAAAGATGGCTACACCTTC
.	14	TRBV4-3	.	TRBJ2-2	CASSQGGLAGELFF	TGCGCCAGCAGCCAAGGGGGCTTAGCCGGGGAGCTGTTTTTT
.	15	TRBV7-9	.	TRBJ2-1	CASCYPGIAYNEQFF	TGTGCCAGCTGCTATCCGGGTATCGCCTACAATGAGCAGTTCTTC
.	15	TRBV6-5	TRBD1	TRBJ2-7	CASSYGTGGPYEQYF	TGTGCCAGCAGTTACGGGACAGGGGGCCCCTACGAGCAGTACTTC
.	19	TRBV30	TRBD1	TRBJ1-3	CAWSANQDRVFYTGNTIYF	TGTGCCTGGAGCGCCAACCAGGACAGGGTTTTTTATACTGGAAACACCATATATTTT
.	12	TRBV19	.	TRBJ1-1	CASSIGRGEAFF	TGTGCCAGTAGTATTGGGAGGGGTGAAGCTTTCTTT